Shown below are 18 T cell receptor beta chains from a single sample sequenced in a study of blood T cells in healthy people across ages. It was with a sample-barcoded 5' primer and a J-beta primer mix that a second PCR of roughly 6 to 12 cycles was run. TCRdb redid the calling of the 5' RACE reads with MiXCR, one entry per CDR3 protein. The top ten hold around 4% of the sample, which has roughly 1.5 million distinct CDR3 sequences, less than 45% seen once. The sample comprised blood. The receptors here all came from a woman under 30 in good health.

This clonotype was seen a few times. The rearrangement uses TRBV12-5 and TRBJ2-2; D is ambiguous. The length of the CDR3 is 13 residues. CDR1 LGHNT and CDR2 FRNRAP come from the germline V gene. The V end lost 3 bases, the J end lost 2 bases, and 4 bases lay between the germline ends. CDR3 sequence: CASGLSNTGELFF. The CDR3 DNA reads as TGTGCTAGTGGTTTAAGCAACACCGGGGAGCTGTTTTTT.

The chain is built from TRBV20-1 and TRBJ2-7, with D possibly called TRBD1 or TRBD2 (5 bases each). The CDR3 totals 12 residues. V lost 6 bases to trimming and J lost 5 bases, with 14 bases between them. Germline-derived CDR1 and CDR2 are DFQATT and SNEGSKA (reference sequence). CDR3: CSARGPGHEQYF. The CDR3, as DNA: TGCAGTGCACGGGGTCCAGGGCACGAGCAGTACTTC.

This clonotype was counted only a few times. The CDR3 coding sequence is TGTGCCAGCAGCCCCGGGGGACCGGTTGGCTACACCTTC. It codes for CASSPGGPVGYTF. The chain uses TRBV12-3 or TRBV12-4 and TRBJ1-2; the D gene is possibly TRBD1 (5 bases). This CDR3 comprises 13 residues. V was cut by 6 bases and J by 7 bases, with 15 bases left in between.

The chain couples TRBV10-3 to TRBJ2-1, with no clear D. The CDR3 has 16 amino acids. The germline gives CDR1 ENHRY, CDR2 SYGVKD. V shed 0 bases and J shed 1 base, with 10 bases lying between them. CDR3 nucleotide sequence: TGTGCCATCAGTGAGTCAGCTAGACGGTCCTACAATGAGCAGTTCTTC. Translating gives CAISESARRSYNEQFF.

The rearrangement joins TRBV12-3 or TRBV12-4 to TRBJ2-1, with unresolved D. This CDR3 has 11 amino acids. Between the trimmed V and J ends, which lost 3 bases and 10 bases, there was a span of 7 bases. The CDR3, as DNA: TGTGCCAGCAGTTTTGTGGGAGAGCAGTTCTTC. Encoded protein: CASSFVGEQFF.

The CDR3 here is CASSRWGLETQYF. DNA for the CDR3: TGTGCCAGCAGTCGGTGGGGACTCGAGACCCAGTACTTC. The chain combines TRBV6-2 or TRBV6-3 with TRBJ2-5, with D possibly TRBD2 on 6 matching bases. The ends were cut back, 5 bases at V and 5 bases at J, with 12 bases in the middle. Germline CDR1 and CDR2: MNHEY and SVGEGT. There are 13 residues in the CDR3.

The V call is TRBV20-1, the J call TRBJ2-3; the D gene is possibly TRBD2 (6 bases). Trimming pared 5 bases from V and 5 bases from J, leaving 14 bases between. The CDR3 totals 13 residues. Germline V gene sequence: CDR1 DFQATT, CDR2 SNEGSKA (reference sequence). The CDR3, as DNA: TGCAGTGCTCACCTAGCGCTGAGAGATACGCAGTATTTT. This gives the protein CSAHLALRDTQYF.

This chain uses TRBV20-1 with TRBJ2-1, with D possibly being TRBD1 or TRBD2 (6 bases each). The end of the DNA is better explained by TRBJ2-7, so the J call may be wrong. The CDR3 sequence is 15 residues long. Germline loops: CDR1 DFQATT, CDR2 SNEGSKA (reference sequence). CDR3 nucleotide sequence: TGCAGTGCCCCTGGCGGGACAAATTCCTACAATGAGCAGTACTTC. Translating gives CSAPGGTNSYNEQYF.

The table lists this clonotype with a few counts. V and J are TRBV3-1 and TRBJ1-2; 9 nucleotides line up with TRBD1. The V segment lost 1 base and the J segment 8 bases; nucleotides outside the gene matches: 5. Germline lookup yields CDR1 LGHDT and CDR2 YNNKEL (reference sequence). This CDR3 region has 14 residues. CDR3 sequence (DNA): TGTGCCAGCAGCCAAGCACAGGGGGCAGGAGGCTACACCTTC. Residues: CASSQAQGAGGYTF. The full variable domain, completed using reference TRBV3-1 and TRBJ1-2, is DTAVSQTPKYLVTQMGNDKSIKCEQNLGHDTMYWYKQDSKKFLKIMFSYNNKELIINETVPNRFSPKSPDKAHLNLHINSLELGDSAVYFCASSQAQGAGGYTFGSGTRLTVV.

This clonotype occurred a few times. The chain uses TRBV6-5 and TRBJ2-4; TRBD2 is a possible D gene (6 bases). CDR3 length: 13 residues. V was trimmed by 0 bases and J by 13 bases, leaving 13 bases between them. From germline, CDR1 is MNHEY and CDR2 SVGAGI. The CDR3, as DNA: TGTGCCAGCAGTTACTCGAGAGCGGGTGAGCAGTACTTC. Translating it yields CASSYSRAGEQYF.

The table lists this clonotype with a few counts. The chain has TRBV5-1 and TRBJ2-1, with D possibly TRBD2 on 6 matching bases. V lost 5 bases, J lost 1 base, and 16 bases lay in between. The CDR3 is 16 residues long. The germline gives CDR1 SGHRS, CDR2 YFSETQ. The CDR3 nucleotides are TGCGCCAGCAGTCTGGAGGGACTTACTTCCTACAATGAGCAGTTCTTC. It is translated as CASSLEGLTSYNEQFF.

There are many counts of this clonotype. The chain links TRBV9 to TRBJ2-3, with D maybe TRBD2 (6 bases). CDR3 size: 15 residues. Germline V lookup: CDR1 SGDLS, CDR2 YYNGEE. V was pared by 4 bases and J by 0 bases, with 12 bases between. This chain's CDR3 is CASSPFSGSTDTQYF. The CDR3 DNA sequence: TGTGCCAGCAGCCCATTCAGCGGGAGCACAGATACGCAGTATTTT.

The table lists this clonotype with a few counts. The J gene is TRBJ2-7, the V gene TRBV5-1, with D unclear. This CDR3 comprises 14 residues. Germline loops: CDR1 SGHRS, CDR2 YFSETQ. V lost 1 base to trimming and J lost 1 base, with 9 bases between them. In DNA form, the CDR3 reads TGCGCCAGCAGCTTGCTAACGGATTCCTACGAGCAGTACTTC. It codes for CASSLLTDSYEQYF.

The chain employs TRBV4-1 and TRBJ1-1, with D possibly TRBD1 on 5 matching bases. The CDR3 runs 13 residues. Trimming removed 3 bases at V and 4 bases at J, with 9 bases between. In germline, CDR1 is MGHRA, CDR2 YSYEKL. The CDR3 region is CASSQTAATEAFF. The CDR3 DNA follows: TGCGCCAGCAGCCAGACAGCTGCCACTGAAGCTTTCTTT.

This chain links TRBV20-1 with TRBJ1-2; TRBD1 matches at 9 bases. The V segment lost 5 bases and the J segment 5 bases; nucleotides outside the gene matches: 9. In germline, CDR1 is DFQATT, CDR2 SNEGSKA (reference sequence). The CDR3 extends over 14 amino acids. The DNA of the CDR3 is TGCAGTGCTCTCGAAGTCGGGACAGGGTATGGCTACACCTTC. This encodes CSALEVGTGYGYTF.

In this sample, this clonotype turned up a few times. The rearrangement links TRBV14 to TRBJ2-5, with 8 bases identical to TRBD1. Germline V gene lookup returns CDR1 SGHDN and CDR2 FVKESK. V lost 4 bases and J lost 2; bases outside the gene matches: 6. CDR3 length: 15 amino acids. The CDR3 DNA reads as TGTGCCAGCAGCCCGGGACAGGCGGTTCAAGAGACCCAGTACTTC. Protein: CASSPGQAVQETQYF.

CDR3 sequence: CASSFVFSGANVLTF. CDR3 sequence (DNA): TGTGCCAGCAGTTTCGTCTTCTCTGGGGCCAACGTCCTGACTTTC. This chain links TRBV12-3 or TRBV12-4 with TRBJ2-6; no definite D call. The CDR3 has 15 residues. Trimming shortened V by 3 bases and J by 0 bases, and 6 bases separated the two germline ends.

This chain joins TRBV27 and TRBJ1-2, with a possible D match to TRBD1 (5 bases). The V gene lost 3 bases and the J gene lost 5 bases, with 16 bases spanning the gap. The CDR3 has 15 residues. Per the germline V gene, CDR1 is MNHEY and CDR2 is SMNVEV (reference sequence). The CDR3 coding sequence is TGTGCCAGCAGTTTTTCAGCGGTGGGGCAGTATGGCTACACCTTC. Translation gives CASSFSAVGQYGYTF.